What follows is one TCR beta chain and its context. This clone turned up a few times. This receptor's antigen is unknown. Per-base qualities were not stored, and no clone one base away is much larger. The data were obtained in a study of shared clonotypes between healthy human individuals (dated by TCRdb to the early 2020s). With respect to the entire study: The cohort included three men and a couple of women between 18 and 49 years of age. For each donor, CD4 naive and CD4 memory were each given three plates, CD8 naive was given two plates, and CD8 memory was given one plate. To estimate repertoire size and how much clonotypes are shared between individuals, the study performed deep sequencing of blood TCR repertoires from a few healthy adults. To increase sequencing depth and limit assay-specific biases, TCR repertoire library preparation and sequencing were carried out by different laboratories using diverse techniques. Per donor, leukapheresis produced somewhere between about 0.85 and 10 billion PBMCs.

Using the deep immunoSEQ assay, multiplex PCR amplified TCR CDR3 regions from genomic DNA. Genomic DNA extracted from each cell subset was distributed evenly over all wells of several immunoSEQ 96-well plates, and each plate served as one replicate. For sorted subsets, about 200 ng genomic DNA, equal to 30,000 or so T cell genomes, was loaded into each replicate PCR. Purified libraries were measured with a Qubit 3.0 fluorometer, size-checked on a Bioanalyzer 2100, and measured again with the KAPA Library Quantification kit. A separate single-read 150-cycle Illumina NextSeq 550 flow cell was used to sequence each immunoSEQ 96-well plate. As for how the authors treated the data: Because only junctional sequences without quality scores were contained in the immunoSEQ output, filtering matching that applied to full-length reads could not be performed. Sequences were annotated with PyIR, a Python wrapper for IgBLAST v1.9, using IMGT germline references to assign V/J genes and CDR3. Reads were removed for weak V/J assignments (E-value above 1e-6), missing CDR3, stop codons, out-of-frame junctions, or ambiguous translated residues. V3J clonotypes were defined as sequences sharing the same inferred V gene, J gene, and CDR3 amino acid sequence. Percentage overlap between repertoires was calculated by dividing the number of shared unique clonotypes by the size of the smaller repertoire. Repertoire richness was assessed with RTK rarefaction, the Chao1 estimator, and Recon v2.1 estimates of unobserved clonotypes. OLGA was used to compute generation probabilities for all TCRbeta clonotypes that the gDNA method yielded from a handful of donors. This immuneACCESS table, as held by TCRdb, lists in-frame sequences with V and J called but not all clones. Of the missing ones, under half trace to an unresolved V gene in checked studies; the others have no known cause. The DNA was the basis for D and trimming; V, J and clone size are from that table. This sample is represented by 2 million to 2.5 million clones; under 95% of them were singletons. The leading ten clones occupy 0.37% of the sample.

General conclusions and limits of the study: Across a handful of donors, approximately 5% of naive CD4, over 3% of naive CD8, approximately 2.5% of memory CD4, and approximately 0.4% of memory CD8 clonotypes were shared. Naive subsets generally had larger estimated clonotype richness than memory subsets did. Clonotypes shared by all four sorted-subset donors showed higher generation probabilities than non-shared clonotypes. Sampling was restricted to blood, and TCR repertoires in tissue are likely to differ from TCR repertoires in blood. Rarefaction of sorted-subset datasets indicated incomplete sequencing despite the large sequencing depth. Based on pairwise subsampling, the degree of clonotype sharing among donors was expected to be affected by sequencing depth. The genetic and exposure-history diversity represented was limited by the small number of donors.

CDR1 and CDR2, looked up from the germline V gene, are MGHRA and YSYEKL. V is clipped by 0 bases and J by 3 bases, and the sequence between their germline boundaries is 9 bases long. Spanning cysteine to phenylalanine, the CDR3 consists of 15 amino acids. This entry keeps only the CDR3 DNA: 45 bases, framed from base 1. Healthy HIV-negative adults with no recently reported acute infections or vaccinations were included as donors. Only Caucasian adults living in Nashville, Tennessee, USA were represented among the donors. CD4+ T cells were enriched by magnetic negative selection, after which naive cells were positively selected on CD45RA and the negative fraction was taken as the memory subset. Blood was collected by leukapheresis, and PBMCs were isolated by Ficoll-Histopaque density gradient centrifugation and then cryopreserved in liquid nitrogen vapor phase. Analytical flow cytometry was used to check the purity and quantity of each magnetically sorted T cell population. Genomic DNA was isolated from each sorted fraction and quantified by UV absorbance on a Nanodrop 2000c.

The sample taken for sequencing was naive CD4+ T cells from PBMCs. The sample's cell subset or site label is to be understood as: CD45RA+ positively selected. The chain uses TRBV4-1 and TRBJ1-5; the D segment could be TRBD1, given 5 matching bases. This TCR came from a man younger than 35 in good health. Some clones in this sample may be carry-over from other donors' samples. DNA sequence: TGCGCCAGCAGCCAAGAGGGGCAGGACAATCAGCCCCAGCATTTT. Its protein is CASSQEGQDNQPQHF.